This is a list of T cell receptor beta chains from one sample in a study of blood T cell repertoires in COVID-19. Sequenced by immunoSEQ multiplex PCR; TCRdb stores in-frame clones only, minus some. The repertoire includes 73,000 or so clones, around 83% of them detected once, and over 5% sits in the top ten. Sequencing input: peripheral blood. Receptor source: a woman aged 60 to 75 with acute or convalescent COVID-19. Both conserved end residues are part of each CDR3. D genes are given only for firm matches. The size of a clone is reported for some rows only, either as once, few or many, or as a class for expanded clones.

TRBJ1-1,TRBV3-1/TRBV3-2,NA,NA,CASSQGSGTEAFF,TGTGCCAGCAGCCAAGGTTCGGGCACTGAAGCTTTCTTT
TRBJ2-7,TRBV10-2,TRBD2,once,CASSESMFMGLKYEQYF,TGCGCCAGCAGTGAGTCGATGTTTATGGGACTAAAATACGAGCAGTACTTC
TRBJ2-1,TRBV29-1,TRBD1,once,CSVEGTGKNYNEQFF,TGCAGCGTTGAAGGGACAGGGAAGAACTACAATGAGCAGTTCTTC
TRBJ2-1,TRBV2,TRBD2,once,CASSVGAGVNEQFF,TGTGCCAGCAGTGTAGGAGCGGGGGTCAATGAGCAGTTCTTC
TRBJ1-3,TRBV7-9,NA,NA,CASSLAGSGNTIYF,TGTGCCAGCAGCTTAGCCGGCTCTGGAAACACCATATATTTT
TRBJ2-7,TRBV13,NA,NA,CASSLAQTYEQYF,TGTGCCAGCAGCTTAGCCCAGACCTACGAGCAGTACTTC
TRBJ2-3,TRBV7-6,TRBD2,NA,CASSHFSGGDTDTQYF,TGTGCCAGCAGCCACTTTAGCGGGGGGGACACAGATACGCAGTATTTT
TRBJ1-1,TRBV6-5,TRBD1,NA,CATGTVNTEAFF,TGTGCCACCGGGACAGTGAACACTGAAGCTTTCTTT
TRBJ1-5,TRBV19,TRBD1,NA,CASSITRDRVTYQPQHF,TGTGCCAGTAGTATAACCCGGGACAGGGTGACCTATCAGCCCCAGCATTTT
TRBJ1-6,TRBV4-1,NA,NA,CASSSTGFVDPNSPLHF,TGCGCCAGCAGCTCGACGGGGTTCGTGGACCCTAATTCACCCCTCCACTTT
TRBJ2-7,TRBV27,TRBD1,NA,CASSPLTGSDEQYF,TGTGCCAGCAGTCCTCTGACAGGGTCGGACGAGCAGTACTTC
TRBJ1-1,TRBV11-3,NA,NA,CASSLVLQPARAFF,TGTGCCAGCAGCTTAGTATTGCAGCCCGCTAGAGCTTTCTTT
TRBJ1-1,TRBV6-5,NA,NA,CASSYGRGNTEAFF,TGTGCCAGCAGTTACGGCAGAGGGAACACTGAAGCTTTCTTT
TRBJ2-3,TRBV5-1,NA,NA,CASSLSGNLYSDTQYF,TGCGCCAGCAGCTTAAGCGGCAACCTGTACTCAGATACGCAGTATTTT
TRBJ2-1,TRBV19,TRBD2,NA,CASSIVAGDPNEQFF,TGTGCCAGTAGTATAGTAGCGGGGGATCCCAATGAGCAGTTCTTC
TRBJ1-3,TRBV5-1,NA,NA,CASSLGMQARSGNTIYF,TGCGCCAGCAGCTTGGGGATGCAGGCCCGCTCTGGAAACACCATATATTTT
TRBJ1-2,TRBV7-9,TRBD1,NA,CASSLAPGQTYGYTF,TGTGCCAGCAGCTTAGCGCCGGGACAGACCTATGGCTACACCTTC
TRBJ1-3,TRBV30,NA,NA,CAWSVTGAGNTIYF,TGTGCCTGGAGTGTAACCGGGGCTGGAAACACCATATATTTT
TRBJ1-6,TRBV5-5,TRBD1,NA,CASSSSTGTDSPLHF,TGTGCCAGCAGTTCCTCGACAGGGACGGATTCACCCCTCCACTTT
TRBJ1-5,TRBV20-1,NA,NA,CSAGQPQHF,TGCAGTGCCGGTCAGCCCCAGCATTTT
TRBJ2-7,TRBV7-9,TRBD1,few,CASSSVQGTEQYF,TGTGCCAGCAGCTCGGTACAGGGGACCGAGCAGTACTTC
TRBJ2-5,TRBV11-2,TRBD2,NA,CASSWDYIQETQYF,TGTGCCAGCAGCTGGGACTACATACAAGAGACCCAGTACTTC